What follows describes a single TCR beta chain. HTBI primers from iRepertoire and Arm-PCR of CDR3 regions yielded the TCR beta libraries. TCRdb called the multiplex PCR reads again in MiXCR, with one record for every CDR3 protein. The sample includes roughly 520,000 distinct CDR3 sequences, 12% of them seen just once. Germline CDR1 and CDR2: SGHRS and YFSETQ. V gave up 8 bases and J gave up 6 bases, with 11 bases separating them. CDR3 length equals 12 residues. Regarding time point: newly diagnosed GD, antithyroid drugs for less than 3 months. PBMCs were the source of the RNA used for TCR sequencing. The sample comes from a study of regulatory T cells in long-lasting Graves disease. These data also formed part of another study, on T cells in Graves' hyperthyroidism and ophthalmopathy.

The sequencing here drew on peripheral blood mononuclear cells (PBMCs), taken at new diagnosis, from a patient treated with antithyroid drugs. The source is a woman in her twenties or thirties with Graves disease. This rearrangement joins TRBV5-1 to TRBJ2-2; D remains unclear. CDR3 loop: CARPSGPGELFF. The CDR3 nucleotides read TGCGCCAGGCCCTCGGGCCCCGGGGAGCTGTTTTTT.